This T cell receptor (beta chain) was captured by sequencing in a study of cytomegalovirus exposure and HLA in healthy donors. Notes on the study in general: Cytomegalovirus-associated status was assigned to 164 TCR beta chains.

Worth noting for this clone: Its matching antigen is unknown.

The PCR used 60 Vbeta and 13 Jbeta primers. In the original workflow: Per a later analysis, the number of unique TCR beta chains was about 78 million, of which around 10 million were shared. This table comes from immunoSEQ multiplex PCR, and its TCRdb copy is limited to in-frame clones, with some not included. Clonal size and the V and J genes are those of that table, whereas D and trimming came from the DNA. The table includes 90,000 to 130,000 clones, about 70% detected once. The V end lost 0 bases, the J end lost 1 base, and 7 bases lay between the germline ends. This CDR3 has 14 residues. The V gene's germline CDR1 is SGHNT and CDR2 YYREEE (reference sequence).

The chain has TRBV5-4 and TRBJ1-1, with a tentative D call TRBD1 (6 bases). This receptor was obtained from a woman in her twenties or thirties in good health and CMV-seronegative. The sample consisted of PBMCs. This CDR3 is CASSLEGQNTEAFF. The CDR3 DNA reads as TGTGCCAGCAGCTTGGAGGGACAGAACACTGAAGCTTTCTTT.